The 21 T cell receptor beta chains given below trace back to one sample, sequenced in a study of T cell clones after liver transplantation (dated by TCRdb to between 2017 and 2020). Library prep was done by the immunoSEQ multiplex PCR assay. Imported from immuneACCESS, the table was reduced by TCRdb to in-frame sequences with V and J called. These copies leave out some clones; in studies compared against another copy, an unresolved V gene accounts for under half, and the cause of the remainder is not known. The sample yields tens of thousands of clones; approximately 82% were counted once. The ten top clones hold 2.8% of the sample. This specimen was CD4+ T cells from blood, taken at the 22-month timepoint. Source of these receptors: a human patient who received a liver transplant. The graft donor may be the source of some T cells after a transplant.

The chain uses TRBV6-5 and TRBJ1-1, with D uncertain. CDR1 is MNHEY and CDR2 is SVGAGI in the germline V gene. CDR3 size: 12 residues. V gave up 2 bases and J gave up 6 bases, with 7 bases separating them. Here the CDR3 DNA reads TGTGCCAGCAGTTACCGCGACCCTGAAGCTTTCTTT. Translated: CASSYRDPEAFF.

The chain couples TRBV2 to TRBJ1-3; 8 nucleotides align to TRBD1. Trimming took 7 bases from V and 2 from J; bases not matched to a gene: 4. The V gene's germline CDR1 is SNHLY and CDR2 FYNNEI. The CDR3 runs to 14 residues. The CDR3: CASKKDRAGNTIYF. The CDR3 DNA reads TGTGCCAGCAAAAAGGACAGGGCTGGAAACACCATATATTTT.

The rearrangement uses TRBV6-5 and TRBJ2-7; maybe TRBD2 (5 bases). The CDR3 has 14 amino acids. V lost 6 bases and J 6 bases, leaving 18 bases between the germline ends. Germline V gene lookup returns CDR1 MNHEY and CDR2 SVGAGI. The CDR3 bases are TGTGCCAGCAGGGCCCCCGGCGGGCCTCGCGAGCAGTACTTC. Residues: CASRAPGGPREQYF.

The gene calls are TRBV28 and TRBJ2-3, with D unresolved. V dropped 7 bases and J dropped 0 bases, with 5 bases sitting between them. The V gene's germline CDR1 is MDHEN and CDR2 SYDVKM. CDR3 size: 12 residues. CDR3 nucleotide sequence: TGTGCCAGCACCCGGAGCACAGATACGCAGTATTTT. Protein: CASTRSTDTQYF.

This clone was recorded a few times. The V gene is TRBV29-1, the J gene TRBJ1-4, with D possibly matching TRBD1 (5 bases). The germline V and J ends were trimmed by 2 bases and 10 bases, with 8 bases remaining between them. CDR1 is SQVTM, CDR2 ANQGSEA, per germline. This CDR3 is built from 11 residues. The CDR3 nucleotides read TGCAGCGTTGAACGGGGCAGAAAACTGTTTTTT. This translates into CSVERGRKLFF.

The chain uses TRBV6-1 and TRBJ1-6; tentative D call: TRBD1 (6 bases). This CDR3 has 14 residues. Germline V lookup: CDR1 MNHNS, CDR2 SASEGT. The ends were cut back, 6 bases at V and 7 bases at J, with 13 bases in the middle. The CDR3 is CASRWTAENSPLHF. CDR3 nucleotides: TGTGCCAGCAGGTGGACAGCGGAGAATTCACCCCTCCACTTT.

This clone was seen only once. The rearrangement uses TRBV28 and TRBJ2-6; 7 nucleotides match TRBD1. Germline V CDR1 and CDR2: MDHEN, SYDVKM. With V trimmed by 2 bases and J by 0 bases, 22 bases remained unmatched. The CDR3 consists of 23 residues. CDR3 DNA: TGTGCCAGCAGTTTAAGGGCCCGGATCGATGGGACAGTTAAGAGCTCTGGGGCCAACGTCCTGACTTTC. It encodes CASSLRARIDGTVKSSGANVLTF.

This chain connects TRBV7-7 to TRBJ2-3; 11 bases map to TRBD2. This CDR3 comprises 17 residues. Germline V gene sequence: CDR1 SSHAT, CDR2 FNYEAQ (reference sequence). V lost 1 base to trimming and J lost 4 bases; unmatched junction nucleotides: 7. CDR3 DNA: TGTGCCAGCAGCTTAGGTGGGCTAGCGGGGGGCTCAGATACGCAGTATTTT. As protein: CASSLGGLAGGSDTQYF.

The chain employs TRBV5-1 and TRBJ1-3, with D uncertain. CDR1 SGHRS and CDR2 YFSETQ come from the germline V gene. V lost 0 bases and J lost 0, with 10 bases in between. The length of the CDR3 is 16 residues. The chain's CDR3 is CASSLGDRASGNTIYF. CDR3 in DNA: TGCGCCAGCAGCTTGGGTGACCGAGCCTCTGGAAACACCATATATTTT.

The chain has TRBV25-1 and TRBJ2-3, with D perhaps TRBD1 (6 bases). The V end was cut by 3 bases, the J end by 3 bases, with 10 bases between. This CDR3 contains 14 residues. CDR1 is MGHDK and CDR2 is SYGVNS in the germline V gene. The CDR3 sequence: CASSEVQGTDTQYF. In DNA form, the CDR3 reads TGTGCCAGCAGTGAGGTCCAGGGGACAGATACGCAGTATTTT.

This sequence joins TRBV6-1 and TRBJ2-1; a weak D match, TRBD1 (6 bases). V dropped 3 bases and J dropped 7 bases, with 7 bases sitting between them. CDR1 MNHNS and CDR2 SASEGT come from the germline V gene. The CDR3 spans 12 residues. The CDR3 loop is CASSEQGNEQFF. CDR3 bases: TGTGCCAGCAGTGAGCAGGGGAATGAGCAGTTCTTC.

The chain couples TRBV6-6 to TRBJ1-4; tentatively, D is TRBD1 (5 bases). This CDR3 has 12 amino acids. Looked up from germline, CDR1 is MNHNY and CDR2 is SVGAGI (reference sequence). Trimming left V 2 bases short and J 12 bases short, with 10 bases between. The CDR3 nucleotides are TGTGCCAGCAGTTACCTAGGAGGGGAACTGTTTTTT. Protein product: CASSYLGGELFF.

The rearrangement joins TRBV19 to TRBJ1-1, with 8 bases aligning to TRBD1. V dropped 4 bases and J dropped 1; count of bases not matched to a gene: 5. CDR1 is LNHDA and CDR2 is SQIVND in the germline V gene (reference sequence). The CDR3 consists of 15 residues. In nucleotides, the CDR3 is TGTGCCAGTAGTAAGGGGACAGGCCCGAACACTGAAGCTTTCTTT. The encoded protein is CASSKGTGPNTEAFF.

The V call is TRBV6-5, the J call TRBJ1-1, with 7 bases lining up with TRBD1. This CDR3 has 15 residues. V lost 4 bases and J lost 4; bases outside the gene matches: 9. Germline CDR1 MNHEY, CDR2 SVGAGI. CDR3 sequence: CASSFLTGAGTEAFF. The DNA of the CDR3 is TGTGCCAGCAGTTTCTTAACAGGGGCGGGCACTGAAGCTTTCTTT.

J is TRBJ2-3 and V is TRBV7-9, with D uncertain. Germline CDR1 reads SEHNR; CDR2 reads FQNEAQ (reference sequence). This CDR3 is 11 amino acids long. Trimming cost V 3 bases and J 2 bases, with 0 bases left between them. The CDR3 DNA reads as TGTGCCAGCAGCTTCACAGATACGCAGTATTTT. Its protein product is CASSFTDTQYF.

The rearrangement links TRBV28 to TRBJ2-3; TRBD1 matches at 8 bases. The CDR3 sequence is 11 residues long. Germline-derived CDR1 and CDR2 are MDHEN and SYDVKM. J gave up 13 bases and V 4 bases, and 4 bases lay outside the gene matches. For the CDR3, the DNA is TGTGCCAGCAGTTCGGACAGGGAAGAGTATTTT. It specifies CASSSDREEYF.

The DNA for the CDR3 is TGTGCCAGCAGCCAACCCGGGACAGGGGGTCATGGCTACACCTTC. Translating gives CASSQPGTGGHGYTF. V is TRBV16 and J is TRBJ1-2; TRBD1 matches 11 bases. Germline CDR1 is KGHSY and CDR2 is FQNENV. The J segment lost 6 bases and the V segment lost 2 bases, leaving 5 bases of the junction unmatched. The CDR3 loop spans 15 amino acids.

V gene TRBV5-6 combines with J gene TRBJ2-3; the match to TRBD2 covers 10 bases. Germline-derived CDR1 and CDR2 are SGHDT and YYEEEE. This CDR3 region has 15 residues. The V and J ends lost 3 bases and 0 bases, in that order; junction bases with no gene match: 1. The CDR3 sequence is CASSWGLASTDTQYF. In DNA form, the CDR3 reads TGTGCCAGCAGCTGGGGACTAGCGAGCACAGATACGCAGTATTTT. The whole variable domain, filled in from reference TRBV5-6 and TRBJ2-3, reads DAGVTQSPTHLIKTRGQQVTLRCSPKSGHDTVSWYQQALGQGPQFIFQYYEEEERQRGNFPDRFSGHQFPNYSSELNVNALLLGDSALYLCASSWGLASTDTQYFGPGTRLTVL.

The V gene is TRBV2, the J gene TRBJ1-2, with TRBD1 identical over 9 bases. CDR3 length: 15 amino acids. J gave up 8 bases and V 2 bases, and 9 bases lay outside the gene matches. The germline V gene encodes CDR1 SNHLY and CDR2 FYNNEI. The CDR3 sequence is CASSELTGGIDGYTF. For the CDR3, the DNA is TGTGCCAGCAGTGAATTGACAGGGGGGATCGACGGCTACACCTTC.

The rearrangement uses TRBV28 and TRBJ1-5, with a weak D call TRBD1 (5 bases). V lost 3 bases and J 0 bases, leaving 15 bases between the germline ends. CDR1 and CDR2 (germline): MDHEN, SYDVKM. The CDR3 is 17 amino acids. DNA for the CDR3: TGTGCCAGCAGTTTGAAGTCAGGGACTTATAGCAATCAGCCCCAGCATTTT. It codes for CASSLKSGTYSNQPQHF.

The CDR3 protein is CASSPGPTESTGELFF. As DNA, the CDR3 is TGTGCCAGCAGCCCGGGTCCCACAGAAAGCACCGGGGAGCTGTTTTTT. V is TRBV5-4 and J is TRBJ2-2; D gene unclear. Germline loops: CDR1 SGHNT, CDR2 YYREEE (reference sequence). The CDR3 sequence is 16 residues long. Between the trimmed V and J ends, which lost 4 bases and 4 bases, there was a span of 17 bases.